This record looks at one TCR beta chain sequence and its context. Here immunoSEQ multiplex PCR was the method, and the copy in TCRdb shows in-frame clones only, minus some. The sample carries 70,000 to 95,000 clones, around 81% recorded once. The sample belongs to a study of blood T cell repertoires in COVID-19. Germline V gene data show CDR1 as SGDLS and CDR2 as YYNGEE. CDR3 size: 15 residues. The ends were cut back, 0 bases at V and 8 bases at J, with 12 bases in the middle. Material for sequencing was peripheral blood. This chain uses TRBV9 with TRBJ1-6; D might be TRBD1 (6 bases). The clonotype comes from an elderly man with active or convalescent COVID-19. CDR3 region: CASSVGHRDYSPLHF. The CDR3 DNA is TGTGCCAGCAGCGTAGGTCACAGGGATTATTCACCCCTCCACTTT.